This T cell receptor beta chain is from a study of T cell responses to AZD1222 COVID-19 vaccine. Data came from immunoSEQ multiplex PCR; TCRdb stores just in-frame clones and leaves some out. The sample consists of under 150,000 clones, around 90% of them appearing once. This CDR3 contains 15 residues. With 5 bases clipped from V and 7 bases from J, the junction kept 2 bases outside the gene matches. The germline CDR1 and CDR2 sequences are SEHNR and FQNEAQ (reference sequence). Source: peripheral blood, taken 28 days after the second AZD1222 dose. This sequence was found in an adult who received the AZD1222 COVID-19 vaccine. V is TRBV7-9 and J is TRBJ2-1; 16 positions agree with TRBD2. As DNA, the CDR3 is TGTGCCAGCAGCCCGGGACTAGCGGGGGGGAATGAGCAGTTCTTC. Amino acid sequence: CASSPGLAGGNEQFF.